This passage covers 14 T cell receptor beta chains from one sample sequenced in a study of blood T cell repertoires in COVID-19. The assay was immunoSEQ multiplex PCR, and TCRdb's table has in-frame clones only and misses some. The repertoire holds 34,000 or so clones, with approximately 91% as singletons. The sequencing input was peripheral blood. These receptors were obtained from a man aged 60 to 69 with active or convalescent COVID-19.

This clone appeared once. The rearrangement joins TRBV5-4 to TRBJ1-2; possibly TRBD1 for D (5 bases). This CDR3 has 15 residues. Trimming shortened V by 3 bases and J by 6 bases, and 18 bases separated the two germline ends. Germline V CDR1 and CDR2: SGHNT, YYREEE (reference sequence). The CDR3 reads CASSSQRGAVNGYTF. The CDR3 coding sequence is TGTGCCAGCAGCTCTCAAAGGGGCGCGGTAAATGGCTACACCTTC.

The J gene is TRBJ1-4, the V gene TRBV5-1; 9 bases map to TRBD1. The CDR3 spans 13 residues. The V gene end was trimmed by 5 bases and the J gene end by 5 bases; junction bases not matched to a gene: 1. Germline assignment: CDR1 SGHRS and CDR2 YFSETQ. The CDR3 nucleotides are TGCGCCAGCAGACAGGGGGCGAATGAAAAACTGTTTTTT. It specifies CASRQGANEKLFF.

The rearrangement joins TRBV11-2 to TRBJ2-1; 13 positions match TRBD2. The CDR3 runs to 13 residues. The V gene's germline CDR1 is SGHAT and CDR2 FQNNGV. V was clipped by 6 bases and J by 12 bases; unmatched bases: 5. The CDR3 DNA follows: TGTGCCAGCAGAGGACTAGCGGGAGTCTCGCAGTTCTTC. Translation: CASRGLAGVSQFF.

The genes are TRBV11-2 and TRBJ1-1; D remains ambiguous. The V and J ends lost 6 bases and 4 bases respectively, with 18 bases between them. Germline CDR1 SGHAT, CDR2 FQNNGV. This CDR3 spans 15 amino acids. The CDR3 bases are TGTGCCAGCAGTGCCCGAGGGCGTGGGCTCACTGAAGCTTTCTTT. This gives the protein CASSARGRGLTEAFF.

This clone was seen once. The chain combines TRBV27 with TRBJ1-2; D call uncertain. Trimming removed 6 bases at V and 5 bases at J, with 10 bases between. CDR3 length equals 12 residues. From germline, CDR1 is MNHEY and CDR2 SMNVEV (reference sequence). Here the CDR3 DNA reads TGTGCCAGCAGCCCGGGGTTTTATGGCTACACCTTC. Its protein product is CASSPGFYGYTF.

The chain is built from TRBV6-5 and TRBJ2-3, with 9 bases lining up with TRBD1. The CDR3 covers 16 residues. CDR1 and CDR2 from the germline V gene are MNHEY and SVGAGI. J was trimmed by 0 bases and V by 2 bases; bases with no gene match: 3. The CDR3 DNA sequence: TGTGCCAGCAGTTACGAAGGACAGGGGAGCACAGATACGCAGTATTTT. Translation: CASSYEGQGSTDTQYF.

The chain employs TRBV15 and TRBJ1-4, with 7 bases fitting TRBD1. J lost 5 bases, V lost 7 bases, and 13 bases had no gene match. Germline CDR1 LNHNV, CDR2 YYDKDF (reference sequence). The CDR3 is 16 residues long. The CDR3 DNA sequence: TGTGCCACCACCTCAGGGACAGAAGCTCTGAATGAAAAACTGTTTTTT. Translated, it gives CATTSGTEALNEKLFF.

The V and J genes are TRBV28 and TRBJ2-5; 16 bases line up with TRBD2. Trimming at V came to 5 bases and at J to 9 bases, leaving 18 bases not matched to a gene. CDR1 and CDR2 from the germline V gene are MDHEN and SYDVKM. CDR3 length equals 19 residues. CDR3 sequence: CASSPGLAGGSKKREAQYF. CDR3 in DNA: TGTGCCAGCAGTCCGGGACTAGCGGGAGGGTCCAAAAAGAGGGAAGCCCAGTACTTC.

In this sample, this clone is medium-sized. The V call is TRBV6-5, the J call TRBJ2-7; possibly TRBD2 for D (6 bases). The CDR3 consists of 15 residues. The V and J ends lost 5 bases and 3 bases respectively, with 17 bases between them. Germline V gives CDR1 MNHEY, CDR2 SVGAGI. The CDR3 protein is CASSRSWRGVYEQYF. The CDR3 DNA sequence: TGTGCCAGCAGTCGCAGCTGGCGGGGAGTCTACGAGCAGTACTTC.

The chain carries TRBV3-1 (or the pseudogene TRBV3-2) and TRBJ1-2, with D tentatively TRBD1 (6 bases). Germline V gene lookup returns CDR1 LGHDT and CDR2 YNNKEL (reference sequence). The CDR3 has 16 amino acids. Trimming left V 0 bases short and J 6 bases short, with 17 bases between. The CDR3 coding sequence is TGTGCCAGCAGCCAAGATTTTGGACAGACCCCCGATGGCTACACCTTC. Translation gives CASSQDFGQTPDGYTF.

This clone was observed once. This rearrangement joins TRBV25-1 to TRBJ1-2; tentatively, D is TRBD1 (5 bases). V was clipped by 8 bases and J by 8 bases, with 15 bases between them. Looked up from germline, CDR1 is MGHDK and CDR2 is SYGVNS. This CDR3 has 12 amino acids. Here the CDR3 reads CASGRTGGGYTF. The CDR3 DNA sequence: TGTGCCAGCGGGCGGACCGGGGGGGGCTACACCTTC.

V and J are TRBV29-1 and TRBJ1-2; the D gene is possibly TRBD1 (5 bases). Per germline, CDR1 SQVTM and CDR2 ANQGSEA. This CDR3 has 12 amino acids. V lost 4 bases to trimming and J lost 7 bases, with 13 bases between them. As DNA, the CDR3 is TGCAGCGTTGCGGGGGACCAGGTTGGCTACACCTTC. Encoded protein: CSVAGDQVGYTF. Drawing the rest from reference TRBV29-1 and TRBJ1-2, the complete variable domain is SAVISQKPSRDICQRGTSLTIQCQVDSQVTMMFWYRQQPGQSLTLIATANQGSEATYESGFVIDKFPISRPNLTFSTLTVSNMSPEDSSIYLCSVAGDQVGYTFGSGTRLTVV.

The chain uses TRBV27 and TRBJ2-1; 7 bases match TRBD1. CDR1 and CDR2 (germline): MNHEY, SMNVEV (reference sequence). The V gene end was trimmed by 8 bases and the J gene end by 6 bases; junction bases not matched to a gene: 7. There are 13 residues in the CDR3. The CDR3 DNA is TGTGCCAGCTCTCGTAGGGGGCCCAATGAGCAGTTCTTC. This sequence encodes CASSRRGPNEQFF.

This rearrangement joins TRBV5-1 to TRBJ1-1; D not certain. This CDR3 is built from 15 residues. V was cut by 0 bases and J by 6 bases, with 15 bases left in between. The V gene's germline CDR1 is SGHRS and CDR2 YFSETQ. CDR3 bases: TGCGCCAGCAGCTTGGCCCCAGATAGCTGGGCTGAAGCTTTCTTT. Its translation: CASSLAPDSWAEAFF.